The 2 T cell receptor beta chains below come from one sample, sequenced in a study of blood T cell repertoires in COVID-19. Profiled with immunoSEQ multiplex PCR; TCRdb holds only in-frame clones, not every one. The repertoire has about 42,000 clones, around 82% of them found once; the top ten carry about 29%. Sequenced sample: peripheral blood. These receptors all come from a man at least 80 years old with acute or convalescent COVID-19.

This clone was found a few times. The chain has TRBV2 and TRBJ1-5; weak D call: TRBD1 (6 bases). V was cut by 8 bases and J by 5 bases, with 16 bases left in between. Germline V gene data show CDR1 as SNHLY and CDR2 as FYNNEI. The CDR3 consists of 14 residues. The CDR3 loop reads CASEGGRGDQPQHF. The CDR3 DNA reads TGTGCCAGCGAGGGGGGACGGGGGGATCAGCCCCAGCATTTT.

The V gene is TRBV5-6, the J gene TRBJ1-2, with D possibly being TRBD1 (6 bases). The CDR3 has 11 amino acids. Looked up from germline, CDR1 is SGHDT and CDR2 is YYEEEE. Trimming pared 8 bases from V and 7 bases from J, leaving 12 bases between. The CDR3 DNA is TGTGCCAGTCACAGGGAAGGTGGCTACACCTTC. Its translation is CASHREGGYTF.